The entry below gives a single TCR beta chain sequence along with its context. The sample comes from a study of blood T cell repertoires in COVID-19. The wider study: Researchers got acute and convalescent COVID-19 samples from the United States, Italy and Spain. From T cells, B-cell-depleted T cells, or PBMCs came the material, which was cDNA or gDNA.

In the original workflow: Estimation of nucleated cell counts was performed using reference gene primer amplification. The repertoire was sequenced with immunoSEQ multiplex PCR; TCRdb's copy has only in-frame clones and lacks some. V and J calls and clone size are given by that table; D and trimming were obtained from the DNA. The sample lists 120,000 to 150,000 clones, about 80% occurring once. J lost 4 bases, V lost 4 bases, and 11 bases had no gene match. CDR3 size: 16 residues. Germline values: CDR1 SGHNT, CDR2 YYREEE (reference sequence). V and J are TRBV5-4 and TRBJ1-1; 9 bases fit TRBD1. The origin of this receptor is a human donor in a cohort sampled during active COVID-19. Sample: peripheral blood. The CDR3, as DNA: TGTGCCAGCAGCCCGGACAGGGGTAATACAGCCACTGAAGCTTTCTTT. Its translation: CASSPDRGNTATEAFF.